These T cell receptor beta chains were read from a single sample in a study of tumor and adjacent non-tumor tissue in lung cancer. TCRdb used MiXCR to reprocess the multiplex PCR reads, holding one entry per CDR3 protein. The table includes fewer than 120,000 distinct CDR3 sequences, about 80% detected once. The sequenced material came from lung tumor tissue. These receptors all stem from a man between 70 and 80 years old with non-small cell lung cancer. Each CDR3 is given with its conserved first and last residue. Fields, in order: V gene, J gene, CDR3 protein.

v_call: TRBV12-3/TRBV12-4
j_call: TRBJ2-7
cdr3_aa: CARSPAGTTYKQYF

v_call: TRBV11-3
j_call: TRBJ2-2
cdr3_aa: CASSQDVVYTVEVFF

v_call: TRBV11-2
j_call: TRBJ1-4
cdr3_aa: CASIRGGTCNERLFF

v_call: TRBV6-5
j_call: TRBJ1-1
cdr3_aa: CASTRGDLGTEAFF

v_call: TRBV5-5
j_call: TRBJ2-1
cdr3_aa: CASSLVGGKSYNGQFF

v_call: TRBV4-2
j_call: TRBJ2-7
cdr3_aa: CANRQGQGLYEEYF

v_call: TRBV6-1
j_call: TRBJ1-1
cdr3_aa: CVSTEGRRHTEAFF

v_call: TRBV5-5
j_call: TRBJ2-1
cdr3_aa: CASEANYIEQFF

v_call: TRBV11-2
j_call: TRBJ1-4
cdr3_aa: CASCRSGTSNEKLFF

v_call: TRBV11-3
j_call: TRBJ2-1
cdr3_aa: CASSPRPGQGPHVQLF

v_call: TRBV6-1
j_call: TRBJ2-7
cdr3_aa: CASSVGQGLNYEQYF

v_call: TRBV29-1
j_call: TRBJ2-1
cdr3_aa: CSLGGVPFRDYNEQFF

v_call: TRBV12-3/TRBV12-4
j_call: TRBJ1-1
cdr3_aa: CASSYLGGSEANVEAFF

v_call: TRBV4-2
j_call: TRBJ1-4
cdr3_aa: CASNQVPLGVAVEKLFF

v_call: TRBV11-2
j_call: TRBJ1-4
cdr3_aa: CARSCSGTSNEKLFF

v_call: TRBV6-2/TRBV6-3
j_call: TRBJ2-1
cdr3_aa: CASSYSRRVTSQFF

v_call: TRBV6-6
j_call: TRBJ1-3
cdr3_aa: CASSCPGRGQSTIYF

v_call: TRBV11-1
j_call: TRBJ2-5
cdr3_aa: CASSLARGGSQRF

v_call: TRBV5-5
j_call: TRBJ2-2
cdr3_aa: CASRKDTQNTGELFF

v_call: TRBV4-1
j_call: TRBJ1-3
cdr3_aa: CASRRGQGLSGGTIYF

v_call: TRBV29-1
j_call: TRBJ1-1
cdr3_aa: CSVGRGEYTEAFF

v_call: TRBV12-3/TRBV12-4
j_call: TRBJ2-1
cdr3_aa: CAIATYNEQFF

v_call: TRBV20-1
j_call: TRBJ2-2
cdr3_aa: CSASDSGREAEELFF